These 9 T cell receptor beta chains originate from one sample sequenced in a study of blood T cell repertoires in COVID-19. Clones were read by immunoSEQ multiplex PCR, and TCRdb kept only the in-frame ones, dropping some. Of 30,000 or so clones listed, 88% are singletons. Sequenced material: peripheral blood. Source of these receptors: a human donor in a cohort sampled during active COVID-19.

The chain combines TRBV20-1 with TRBJ2-3; tentative D call: TRBD2 (5 bases). Trimming left V 5 bases short and J 3 bases short, with 6 bases between. The CDR3 loop spans 11 amino acids. Germline V gene sequence: CDR1 DFQATT, CDR2 SNEGSKA (reference sequence). The CDR3 sequence: CSARTTDTQYF. The CDR3 region has the DNA TGCAGTGCTCGGACTACAGATACGCAGTATTTT.

This rearrangement joins TRBV27 to TRBJ1-6; possibly TRBD1 for D (6 bases). Germline assignment: CDR1 MNHEY and CDR2 SMNVEV (reference sequence). Trimming stripped 7 bases from V and 12 bases from J, with 16 bases between. CDR3 length: 13 residues. The DNA for the CDR3 is TGTGCCAGCACTCCAACAGGGTTCGGACCCCTCCACTTT. Translated, it gives CASTPTGFGPLHF.

The chain uses TRBV5-1 and TRBJ2-5; unclear D gene. The CDR3 sequence is 11 residues long. CDR1 and CDR2 (germline): SGHRS, YFSETQ. Trimming removed 4 bases at V and 4 bases at J, with 5 bases between. The CDR3 DNA is TGCGCCAGCAGCCTGAGAGAGACCCAGTACTTC. It translates to CASSLRETQYF.

The CDR3 sequence: CASERDRSAFF. CDR3 DNA sequence: TGTGCCAGTGAAAGGGACAGATCAGCTTTCTTT. V is TRBV25-1 and J is TRBJ1-1; 7 nucleotides agree with TRBD1. This CDR3 has 11 residues. CDR1 and CDR2 from the germline V gene are MGHDK and SYGVNS. The V and J ends lost 9 bases and 10 bases, in that order; junction bases with no gene match: 8.

The chain carries TRBV19 and TRBJ1-6; tentatively, D is TRBD1 (5 bases). Looked up from germline, CDR1 is LNHDA and CDR2 is SQIVND (reference sequence). CDR3 length: 13 amino acids. V was shortened by 5 bases and J by 13 bases, with 15 bases between the two germline ends. As DNA, the CDR3 is TGTGCCAGTAGTGCGGGACGGACTACCCCCCTCCACTTT. Residues: CASSAGRTTPLHF.

Here the CDR3 reads CASSQVSGGPPDTQYF. In nucleotides, the CDR3 is TGTGCCAGCAGCCAAGTTTCGGGGGGGCCCCCAGATACGCAGTATTTT. The rearrangement uses TRBV3-1 (or the pseudogene TRBV3-2) and TRBJ2-3, with 8 bases matching TRBD2. The CDR3 is made up of 16 amino acids. V was clipped by 1 base and J by 4 bases; unmatched bases: 7. Germline V lookup: CDR1 LGHDT, CDR2 YNNKEL (reference sequence).

The gene calls are TRBV5-6 and TRBJ1-2; 11 bases are a match to TRBD1. CDR1 SGHDT and CDR2 YYEEEE come from the germline V gene. The CDR3 covers 16 residues. Unmatched junction bases numbered 8, after V lost 4 bases and J lost 3 bases. The CDR3 loop reads CASSTDRGRVDYGYTF. CDR3 DNA sequence: TGTGCCAGCAGCACGGACAGGGGGCGCGTGGACTATGGCTACACCTTC. The whole variable domain, remainder taken from reference TRBV5-6 and TRBJ1-2, is DAGVTQSPTHLIKTRGQQVTLRCSPKSGHDTVSWYQQALGQGPQFIFQYYEEEERQRGNFPDRFSGHQFPNYSSELNVNALLLGDSALYLCASSTDRGRVDYGYTFGSGTRLTVV.

This chain joins TRBV5-6 and TRBJ1-5; tentatively, D is TRBD1 (5 bases). The CDR3 covers 14 residues. V gave up 0 bases and J gave up 6 bases, with 10 bases separating them. CDR1 SGHDT and CDR2 YYEEEE come from the germline V gene. This chain's CDR3 is CASSLGQGGQPQHF. The CDR3, as DNA: TGTGCCAGCAGCTTGGGGCAGGGAGGTCAGCCCCAGCATTTT.

This clone showed up just a few times. This chain joins TRBV6-2 or TRBV6-3 and TRBJ2-3; maybe TRBD2 (5 bases). V dropped 6 bases and J dropped 2 bases, with 12 bases sitting between them. The CDR3 sequence is 14 residues long. From germline, CDR1 is MNHEY and CDR2 SVGEGT. The CDR3 loop is CASSHLAFTDTQYF. CDR3 bases: TGTGCCAGCAGCCATCTAGCCTTCACAGATACGCAGTATTTT.